This T cell receptor (beta chain) was recovered during a study of OX40 agonist ivuxolimab in advanced cancers. Study outcomes and limitations: Dosing at 0.1 to 3.0 mg/kg was accompanied by clonal expansion of CD4+ and CD8+ blood T cells by week 6. A proportion of nonresponders additionally exhibited low normalized T-cell clonal expansion.

Libraries were prepared by immunoSEQ multiplex PCR; TCRdb keeps only in-frame clonotypes and omits some of them. The data contain over 80,000 clones, around nine tenths of them seen just once; the ten biggest clones take up around 0.43%. This clone was observed a few times. Its matching antigen is unknown. The germline gives CDR1 MGHRA, CDR2 YSYEKL. The CDR3 consists of 14 residues. V was pared by 1 base and J by 1 base, with 7 bases between. It was autoimmune disease history or systemic immunosuppression that excluded patients. The timepoints at which blood was sampled were baseline, cycle 4 day 1, and cycle 7 day 1.

The specimen comprised CD4+ or CD8+ T cells sorted from blood, sampled in a trial of the OX40 agonist ivuxolimab. This chain uses TRBV4-1 with TRBJ1-2; D gene ambiguous. The TCR was taken from an adult with an advanced solid tumor such as melanoma, head and neck, liver or kidney cancer. CDR3 bases: TGCGCCAGCAGCCAAGGAGAGATTAACTATGGCTACACCTTC. Translated, it gives CASSQGEINYGYTF.